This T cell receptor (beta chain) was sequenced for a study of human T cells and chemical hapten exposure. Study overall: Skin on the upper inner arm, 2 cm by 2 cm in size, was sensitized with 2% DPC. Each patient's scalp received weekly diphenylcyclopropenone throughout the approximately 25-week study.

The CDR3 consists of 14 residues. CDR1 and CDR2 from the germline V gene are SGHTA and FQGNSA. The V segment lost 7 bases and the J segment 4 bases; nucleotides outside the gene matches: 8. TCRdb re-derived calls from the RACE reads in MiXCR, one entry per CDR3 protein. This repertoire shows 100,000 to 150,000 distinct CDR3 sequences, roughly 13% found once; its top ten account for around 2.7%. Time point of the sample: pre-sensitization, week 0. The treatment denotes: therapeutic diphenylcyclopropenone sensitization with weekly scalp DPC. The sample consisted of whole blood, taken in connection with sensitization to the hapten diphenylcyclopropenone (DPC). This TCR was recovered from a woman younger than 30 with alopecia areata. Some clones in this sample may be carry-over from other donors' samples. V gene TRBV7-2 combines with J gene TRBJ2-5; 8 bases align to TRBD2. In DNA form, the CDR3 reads TGTGCCAGCACCTCAGCGGGGGCGCCAGAGACCCAGTACTTC. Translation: CASTSAGAPETQYF.